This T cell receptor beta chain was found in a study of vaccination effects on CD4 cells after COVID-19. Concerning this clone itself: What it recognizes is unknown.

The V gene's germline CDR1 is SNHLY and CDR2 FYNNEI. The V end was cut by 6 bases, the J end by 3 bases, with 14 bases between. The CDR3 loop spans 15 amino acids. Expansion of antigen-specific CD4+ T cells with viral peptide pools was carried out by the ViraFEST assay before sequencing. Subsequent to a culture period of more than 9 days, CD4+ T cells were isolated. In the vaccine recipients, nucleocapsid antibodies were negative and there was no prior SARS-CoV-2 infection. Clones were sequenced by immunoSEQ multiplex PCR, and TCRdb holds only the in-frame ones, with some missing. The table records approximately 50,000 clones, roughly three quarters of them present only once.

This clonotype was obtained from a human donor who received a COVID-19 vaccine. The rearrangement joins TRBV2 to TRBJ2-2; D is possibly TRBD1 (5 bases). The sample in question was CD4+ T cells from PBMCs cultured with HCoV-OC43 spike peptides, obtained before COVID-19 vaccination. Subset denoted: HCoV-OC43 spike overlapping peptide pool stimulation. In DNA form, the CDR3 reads TGTGCCAGCAGCGCGACAGTCTGGGACACCGGGGAGCTGTTTTTT. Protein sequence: CASSATVWDTGELFF.